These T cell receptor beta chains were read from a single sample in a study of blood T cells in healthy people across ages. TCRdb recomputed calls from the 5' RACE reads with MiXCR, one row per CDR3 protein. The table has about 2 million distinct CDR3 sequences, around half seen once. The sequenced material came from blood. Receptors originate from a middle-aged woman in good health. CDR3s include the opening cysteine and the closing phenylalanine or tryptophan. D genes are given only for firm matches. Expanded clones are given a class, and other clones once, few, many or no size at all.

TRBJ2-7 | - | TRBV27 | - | TGTGCCAGCAGCCCCCAGGGCAGGAATTCAGGCGAGCAGTACTTC | CASSPQGRNSGEQYF
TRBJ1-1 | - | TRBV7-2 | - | TGTGCCAGCACCCGAAGGCCGAACACTGAAGCTTTCTTT | CASTRRPNTEAFF
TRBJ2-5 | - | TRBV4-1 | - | TGCGCCAGCAGCCTCCGTGACGCGGACCGGGCGACCCAGTACTTC | CASSLRDADRATQYF
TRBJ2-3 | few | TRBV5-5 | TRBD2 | TGTGCCAGCCCTCCTTCGGGGGGTAGCACAGATACGCAGTATTTT | CASPPSGGSTDTQYF
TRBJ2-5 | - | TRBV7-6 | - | TGTGCCAGCAGCATAGGGGTACAGGGCGAGACCCAGTACTTC | CASSIGVQGETQYF
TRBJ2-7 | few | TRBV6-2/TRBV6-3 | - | TGTGCCAGCAGCCCCACCCGGACCGGTGTCTCCTACGAGCAGTACTTC | CASSPTRTGVSYEQYF
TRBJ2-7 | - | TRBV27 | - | TGTGCCAGCAGTTCGGGACCCCGACCCTACGAGCAGTACTTC | CASSSGPRPYEQYF
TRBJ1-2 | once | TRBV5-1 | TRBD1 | TGCGCCAGCAGCCCGGGGACAGGGAATTATGGCTACATCTTC | CASSPGTGNYGYIF
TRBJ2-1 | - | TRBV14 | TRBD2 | TGTGCCGGCAGCCAACTAGCGGGGGACTACAATGAGCAGTTCTTC | CAGSQLAGDYNEQFF
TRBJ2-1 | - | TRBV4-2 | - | TGTGCCAGCAGCCAATCCGAGGTTGGTTACAATGAGCAGTTCTTC | CASSQSEVGYNEQFF
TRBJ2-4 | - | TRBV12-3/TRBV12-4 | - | TGTGCCAGCAGAACTGTTGGGGAAGCCAAAAACATTCAGTACTTC | CASRTVGEAKNIQYF
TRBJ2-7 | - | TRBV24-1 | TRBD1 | TGTGCCACCAGTGATGCCGGGACAGGGATATACGAGCAGTACTTC | CATSDAGTGIYEQYF